This is a list of T cell receptor beta chains from one sample in a study of T cell responses to AZD1222 COVID-19 vaccine. Some clones are missing from TCRdb's copy, which holds only in-frame ones; the method was immunoSEQ multiplex PCR. The sample includes about 110,000 clones, about 95% seen only once; the top ten take approximately 2.8%. The material sequenced was peripheral blood, taken 28 days after the second AZD1222 dose. The receptors come from an adult who received the AZD1222 COVID-19 vaccine. Each CDR3 is given with its conserved first and last residue. Fields, in order: V gene, CDR3 length, CDR3 protein.

>TRBV2|15
CASSGIGFSGNTIYF
>TRBV27|14
CASSSTGGNTEAFF
>TRBV27|13
CASTTGVNSPLHF
>TRBV30|14
CAWSVGAGTDTQYF
>TRBV28|13
CASRQDRAYGYTF
>TRBV19|13
CASSMSGTLEQFF
>TRBV6-1|14
CASSERGSGYEQYF
>TRBV9|16
CASSVGVGTGYNEQFF
>TRBV5-5|16
CASSPERDGVGLGYTF
>TRBV12-3/TRBV12-4|11
CASSLDYEQYF
>TRBV3-1/TRBV3-2|16
CASSQVAISRITEAFF
>TRBV11-2|14
CASSLVPDYSPLHF
>TRBV6-5|13
CASRTGENYGYTF
>TRBV27|16
CASGSYSGRAFDEQFF